Sequencing of this T cell receptor (beta chain) was carried out in a study of post-analysis software for immune sequencing data. Germline V CDR1 and CDR2: MNHNY, SVGAGI (reference sequence). The CDR3 spans 11 residues. V was shortened by 6 bases and J by 8 bases, with 10 bases between the two germline ends. The TCR beta cDNA libraries contained unique molecular identifiers. There were roughly 0.95 to 10 million T cells, and approximately 500,000 cDNA molecules came from them. One entry per CDR3 protein, called by TCRdb with MiXCR from the PCR reads. The sample includes hundreds of thousands of distinct CDR3 sequences, 53% of them seen just once. Study-wide results and limits: Relative to controls, patients had about 5 TRBV segments at higher frequency, with TRBV5-6, TRBV5-1 and TRBV20-1 among these.

As for this clonotype: Its antigen is unknown.

The chain employs TRBV6-6 and TRBJ1-2; D is uncertain. The TCR originated in a girl aged 5 to 17 with multiple sclerosis. The sequenced sample consisted of blood. The CDR3 reads CASSHRQGYTF. DNA of the CDR3: TGTGCCAGCAGCCACCGACAAGGCTACACCTTC.